This TCR beta chain was captured by sequencing in a study of cytomegalovirus exposure and HLA in healthy donors. PCR primers comprised 60 Vbeta and 13 Jbeta primers. Profiling relied on immunoSEQ multiplex PCR, and the TCRdb table lists in-frame clones only, not all of them. This table has roughly 73,000 clones, 75% to 80% appearing once. This CDR3 is 12 amino acids long. Germline-derived CDR1 and CDR2 are MDHEN and SYDVKM. V lost 4 bases and J 8 bases, leaving 9 bases between the germline ends. The clonotype was recovered from a man in his forties or fifties in good health and CMV-seronegative. This chain links TRBV28 with TRBJ1-5; D not certain. The sequencing input was PBMCs. CDR3 coding DNA: TGTGCCAGCAGTTCGGCCGGAGAGCCCCAGCATTTT. This gives the protein CASSSAGEPQHF.